The rows below give T cell receptor beta chains drawn from one sample of a study of blood T cell repertoires in COVID-19. Repertoires were generated with immunoSEQ multiplex PCR, while TCRdb's copy carries only in-frame clones and drops some. Of roughly 290,000 clones listed, around 82% were seen once; the top ten hold 0.87%. What was sequenced was peripheral blood. These receptors were collected from a human donor with COVID-19, enrolled during active disease. The donor label of this sample is uncertain. The CDR3 runs from the conserved cysteine through the conserved F or W. Each record gives: D gene, clone size, J gene, V gene, CDR3 protein, CDR3 DNA. D genes are given only for firm matches. Clone size is not always given. Where it is, it says once, few, many or a class for expanded clones.

NA	NA	TRBJ1-3	TRBV5-5	CASSLRGDPRVGNTIYF	TGTGCCAGCAGCTTGAGGGGCGACCCTCGAGTAGGAAACACCATATATTTT
TRBD1	NA	TRBJ2-7	TRBV9	CASTLQTPQGDYEQYF	TGTGCCAGCACCTTACAAACCCCACAGGGGGACTACGAGCAGTACTTC
NA	NA	TRBJ1-1	TRBV5-1	CASSRARTANTEAFF	TGCGCCAGCAGCCGCGCAAGGACAGCGAACACTGAAGCTTTCTTT
TRBD1	NA	TRBJ1-2	TRBV5-5	CASSPVAQGALGYGYTF	TGTGCCAGCAGCCCGGTCGCACAGGGGGCTTTGGGCTATGGCTACACCTTC
TRBD1	NA	TRBJ1-1	TRBV28	CAGMTGDGNTEAFF	TGTGCCGGCATGACAGGGGACGGGAACACTGAAGCTTTCTTT
TRBD2	NA	TRBJ2-7	TRBV9	CASSLFPRGRVYEQYF	TGTGCCAGCAGCCTATTTCCCCGCGGGAGAGTTTACGAGCAGTACTTC
TRBD1	NA	TRBJ1-2	TRBV11-3	CASSFFFFRDRVHYGYTF	TGTGCCAGCAGCTTCTTCTTCTTTAGGGACAGAGTTCACTATGGCTACACCTTC
NA	few	TRBJ2-7	TRBV27	CASRNRVSYEQYF	TGTGCCAGCAGGAACAGGGTTTCCTACGAGCAGTACTTC
NA	NA	TRBJ2-1	TRBV4-3	CASSQRTDRSSYNEQFF	TGCGCCAGCAGCCAACGAACCGACAGGAGCTCCTACAATGAGCAGTTCTTC
NA	NA	TRBJ1-1	TRBV6-1	CASSEFLGGAGGTEAFF	TGTGCCAGCAGTGAATTCTTGGGAGGGGCGGGCGGCACTGAAGCTTTCTTT
TRBD1	NA	TRBJ1-6	TRBV27	CASKWAQGARSPLHF	TGTGCCAGTAAGTGGGCCCAGGGGGCGCGCTCACCCCTCCACTTT
NA	NA	TRBJ2-5	TRBV6-5	CASSIGAAQETQYF	TGTGCCAGCAGTATAGGAGCGGCCCAAGAGACCCAGTACTTC
TRBD1	NA	TRBJ2-7	TRBV29-1	CSVKPGQATYEQYF	TGCAGCGTTAAGCCGGGACAGGCCACCTACGAGCAGTACTTC
TRBD1	NA	TRBJ1-3	TRBV7-9	CASTTTGYGNTIYF	TGTGCCAGCACCACGACAGGGTACGGAAACACCATATATTTT
NA	once	TRBJ1-1	TRBV7-3	CASSFGQLNTEAFF	TGTGCCAGCAGCTTCGGACAGCTGAACACTGAAGCTTTCTTT
NA	NA	TRBJ2-7	TRBV2	CASSLRPNEQYF	TGTGCCAGCAGTTTGCGGCCAAACGAGCAGTACTTC
TRBD2	NA	TRBJ2-1	TRBV9	CASSVDLGLADNEQFF	TGTGCCAGCAGCGTAGATCTGGGACTAGCGGACAATGAGCAGTTCTTC
NA	NA	TRBJ2-3	TRBV5-6	CASSSMAQAMSLYF	TGTGCCAGCAGCTCAATGGCCCAGGCCATGTCCCTGTATTTT
NA	NA	TRBJ2-6	TRBV29-1	CSVGSDRPSPREANVLTF	TGCAGCGTTGGATCCGACAGACCTTCTCCTAGGGAGGCCAACGTCCTGACTTTC
NA	NA	TRBJ2-7	TRBV7-2	CASSLRGSGMYEQYF	TGTGCCAGCAGCCTGAGGGGGTCCGGGATGTACGAGCAGTACTTC
NA	NA	TRBJ1-1	TRBV6-5	CASSSVQGISTEAFF	TGTGCCAGCAGCTCGGTCCAGGGAATAAGTACTGAAGCTTTCTTT